A selection of T cell receptor beta chains follows, all from one sample in a study of blood T cell repertoires in COVID-19. Profiling relied on immunoSEQ multiplex PCR, and the TCRdb table lists in-frame clones only, not all of them. The sample includes around 150,000 clones, around 92% of them seen just once. Sequences were obtained from peripheral blood. These receptors were collected from a man younger than 45 with COVID-19, enrolled during active disease. Both conserved end residues are part of each CDR3. Fields, in order: clone size, D gene, J gene, V gene, CDR3 DNA, CDR3 protein. The D gene is left open where the match is weak. A clone size is listed for some rows: how often the clone was seen (once, few, many), or a class if it is expanded.

clone_size: .; d_call: .; j_call: TRBJ1-5; v_call: TRBV28; cdr3_nt: TGTGCCAGCAGTTTCGACATTAATCAGCCCCAGCATTTT; cdr3_aa: CASSFDINQPQHF
clone_size: few; d_call: .; j_call: TRBJ1-6; v_call: TRBV19; cdr3_nt: TGTGCCAGTAGTACTCAAGCGACGTCCGGTAATTCACCCCTCCACTTT; cdr3_aa: CASSTQATSGNSPLHF
clone_size: many; d_call: TRBD2; j_call: TRBJ2-5; v_call: TRBV6-5; cdr3_nt: TGTGCCAGCACGGACGGGGGGGAGACCCAGTACTTC; cdr3_aa: CASTDGGETQYF
clone_size: .; d_call: .; j_call: TRBJ1-6; v_call: TRBV7-8; cdr3_nt: TGTGCCAGCAGCCCGAATGGACTACGGGTCTTAAAAGATCCTAATTCACCCCTCCACTTT; cdr3_aa: CASSPNGLRVLKDPNSPLHF
clone_size: .; d_call: .; j_call: TRBJ1-1; v_call: TRBV5-1; cdr3_nt: TGCGCCAGCAGCTTTACAGGGCTCACTGAAGCTTTCTTT; cdr3_aa: CASSFTGLTEAFF
clone_size: .; d_call: .; j_call: TRBJ1-1; v_call: TRBV5-6; cdr3_nt: TGTGCCAGCAGCAGGGGGTCTTCGGCGGGTGAAGCTTTCTTT; cdr3_aa: CASSRGSSAGEAFF
clone_size: .; d_call: TRBD2; j_call: TRBJ2-3; v_call: TRBV27; cdr3_nt: TGTGCCAGCAGTTCCAGGACTAGCGGGAGAACAGATACGCAGTATTTT; cdr3_aa: CASSSRTSGRTDTQYF
clone_size: .; d_call: TRBD1; j_call: TRBJ1-2; v_call: TRBV5-5; cdr3_nt: TGTGCCAGCAGGGTCCCGGGACAGGGATCAGGCTACACCTTC; cdr3_aa: CASRVPGQGSGYTF
clone_size: .; d_call: .; j_call: TRBJ2-1; v_call: TRBV7-6; cdr3_nt: TGTGCCAGCAGCTTAGGAAGACAGCCTACCTACAATGAGCAGTTCTTC; cdr3_aa: CASSLGRQPTYNEQFF
clone_size: .; d_call: TRBD1; j_call: TRBJ2-7; v_call: TRBV27; cdr3_nt: TGTGCCAGCAGTTTATCAACCGGGACAGTCTGGTACGAGCAGTACTTC; cdr3_aa: CASSLSTGTVWYEQYF
clone_size: .; d_call: .; j_call: TRBJ1-2; v_call: TRBV4-1; cdr3_nt: TGCGCCAGCAGCCAAGATAAGCCGAGCCACTATGGCTACACCTTC; cdr3_aa: CASSQDKPSHYGYTF
clone_size: .; d_call: .; j_call: TRBJ1-1; v_call: TRBV14; cdr3_nt: TGTGCCAGCAGCCCCCTCCAAGGGGCGGCCACTGAAGCTTTCTTT; cdr3_aa: CASSPLQGAATEAFF
clone_size: .; d_call: TRBD2; j_call: TRBJ2-3; v_call: TRBV11-2; cdr3_nt: TGTGCCAGCAGCTTAGATGGCGGACTAGCGGCTCTCACAGATACGCAGTATTTT; cdr3_aa: CASSLDGGLAALTDTQYF
clone_size: once; d_call: TRBD2; j_call: TRBJ2-7; v_call: TRBV5-1; cdr3_nt: TGCGCCAGCAGCTTGACTAGCGGGACCTACGAGCAGTACTTC; cdr3_aa: CASSLTSGTYEQYF
clone_size: .; d_call: TRBD1; j_call: TRBJ2-1; v_call: TRBV7-3; cdr3_nt: TGTGCCAGCAGCCCAACTCGGGACAGGGAACGTGAGCAGTTCTTC; cdr3_aa: CASSPTRDREREQFF
clone_size: .; d_call: TRBD1; j_call: TRBJ2-1; v_call: TRBV30; cdr3_nt: TGTGCCTGGATCCCGGGACAGGGAGCCAATGAGCAGTTCTTC; cdr3_aa: CAWIPGQGANEQFF
clone_size: .; d_call: .; j_call: TRBJ2-7; v_call: TRBV14; cdr3_nt: TGTGCCAGCAGCCAAGAATTCGGGTCCCTTTCCTACGAGCAGTACTTC; cdr3_aa: CASSQEFGSLSYEQYF
clone_size: .; d_call: .; j_call: TRBJ1-1; v_call: TRBV13; cdr3_nt: TGTGCCAGCAGCTTGGGTTCAAAAGGGGGAACTGAAGCTTTCTTT; cdr3_aa: CASSLGSKGGTEAFF
clone_size: .; d_call: TRBD2; j_call: TRBJ2-1; v_call: TRBV9; cdr3_nt: TGTGCCAGCAGCGTAGGAAGTAGCGGGAGGAACGATGAGCAGTTCTTC; cdr3_aa: CASSVGSSGRNDEQFF
clone_size: few; d_call: TRBD2; j_call: TRBJ2-3; v_call: TRBV3-1/TRBV3-2; cdr3_nt: TGTGCCAGCAGCCAAGAGTACGTCCCGAGCGGGGGGTTCACAGATACGCAGTATTTT; cdr3_aa: CASSQEYVPSGGFTDTQYF
clone_size: .; d_call: TRBD1; j_call: TRBJ1-5; v_call: TRBV3-1/TRBV3-2; cdr3_nt: TGTGCCAGCAGCCACCGCCCCGGGACAGGGGGCAATCAGCCCCAGCATTTT; cdr3_aa: CASSHRPGTGGNQPQHF
clone_size: .; d_call: .; j_call: TRBJ2-6; v_call: TRBV19; cdr3_nt: TGTGCCAGTACCCCCCAGGTGGGGTTAACAGGCTCTGGGGCCAACGTCCTGACTTTC; cdr3_aa: CASTPQVGLTGSGANVLTF
clone_size: .; d_call: TRBD1; j_call: TRBJ1-2; v_call: TRBV7-2; cdr3_nt: TGTGCCAGCAGCTTAGGGCCGCTTCGGACAGGGGCCTATGGCTACACCTTC; cdr3_aa: CASSLGPLRTGAYGYTF
clone_size: .; d_call: TRBD2; j_call: TRBJ2-3; v_call: TRBV9; cdr3_nt: TGTGCCAGCAGCGTAAAGTCGGGGACTAGCGGGAGCACAGATACGCAGTATTTT; cdr3_aa: CASSVKSGTSGSTDTQYF
clone_size: .; d_call: .; j_call: TRBJ2-2; v_call: TRBV25-1; cdr3_nt: TGTGCCAGCAGTGACTCCGAAACGAGAGGGAACACCGGGGAGCTGTTTTTT; cdr3_aa: CASSDSETRGNTGELFF
clone_size: .; d_call: .; j_call: TRBJ2-7; v_call: TRBV2; cdr3_nt: TGTGCCAGCAGTGAGAGAGAGTGGGACACCCGGCCGGGTTACGAGCAGTACTTC; cdr3_aa: CASSEREWDTRPGYEQYF
clone_size: .; d_call: TRBD2; j_call: TRBJ2-2; v_call: TRBV6-1; cdr3_nt: TGTGCCAGCAGTGAAGGCCAGCGGGGGTCCACCGGGGAGCTGTTTTTT; cdr3_aa: CASSEGQRGSTGELFF
clone_size: .; d_call: .; j_call: TRBJ2-3; v_call: TRBV9; cdr3_nt: TGTGCCAGCAGCGCCCTCGTCCTTTCCACAGATACGCAGTATTTT; cdr3_aa: CASSALVLSTDTQYF
clone_size: .; d_call: .; j_call: TRBJ2-7; v_call: TRBV29-1; cdr3_nt: TGCAGCGTTGGTGCGTGTGGACAGCGCTTCTCCTACGAGCAGTACTTC; cdr3_aa: CSVGACGQRFSYEQYF
clone_size: .; d_call: .; j_call: TRBJ2-1; v_call: TRBV12-3/TRBV12-4; cdr3_nt: TGTGCCAGCAGTTCCCAGGGCTACAATGAGCAGTTCTTC; cdr3_aa: CASSSQGYNEQFF
clone_size: .; d_call: .; j_call: TRBJ1-3; v_call: TRBV6-5; cdr3_nt: TGTGCCAGCAGTCCCCAGTTCTCTGGAAACACCATATATTTT; cdr3_aa: CASSPQFSGNTIYF
clone_size: .; d_call: TRBD1; j_call: TRBJ2-1; v_call: TRBV5-6; cdr3_nt: TGTGCCAGCACCACGAGACAGGGACGGAATGAGCAGTTCTTC; cdr3_aa: CASTTRQGRNEQFF
clone_size: few; d_call: TRBD2; j_call: TRBJ2-1; v_call: TRBV19; cdr3_nt: TGTGCCAGTACCCGCGTAGCGGGGGCCCCTAATGAGCAGTTCTTC; cdr3_aa: CASTRVAGAPNEQFF
clone_size: medium-sized; d_call: .; j_call: TRBJ2-2; v_call: TRBV7-9; cdr3_nt: TGTGCCAGCAGCTTATTACAGACCACCGGGGAGCTGTTTTTT; cdr3_aa: CASSLLQTTGELFF
clone_size: .; d_call: TRBD1; j_call: TRBJ2-3; v_call: TRBV27; cdr3_nt: TGTGCCAGCAGGGACAGGGGGCTTACAGATACGCAGTATTTT; cdr3_aa: CASRDRGLTDTQYF
clone_size: .; d_call: .; j_call: TRBJ1-5; v_call: TRBV6-2/TRBV6-3; cdr3_nt: TGTGCCAGCAGTTACCTGGGCGGGCCCAATCAGCCCCAGCATTTT; cdr3_aa: CASSYLGGPNQPQHF
clone_size: .; d_call: .; j_call: TRBJ2-1; v_call: TRBV11-2; cdr3_nt: TGTGCCAGCAGCCTCGGGGCGGGATCCTACAATGAGCAGTTCTTC; cdr3_aa: CASSLGAGSYNEQFF
clone_size: .; d_call: .; j_call: TRBJ1-4; v_call: TRBV5-1; cdr3_nt: TGCGCCAGCAGCTTTTCGGGGCAGGGGAGTAATGAAAAACTGTTTTTT; cdr3_aa: CASSFSGQGSNEKLFF
clone_size: .; d_call: TRBD2; j_call: TRBJ2-3; v_call: TRBV5-1; cdr3_nt: TGCGCCAGCAGCATGGGGACTAGCGGACTTAGCACAGATACGCAGTATTTT; cdr3_aa: CASSMGTSGLSTDTQYF
clone_size: .; d_call: .; j_call: TRBJ2-6; v_call: TRBV4-2; cdr3_nt: TGTGCCAGCAGCCAAGGGTCGAGTTACTCTGGGGCCAACGTCCTGACTTTC; cdr3_aa: CASSQGSSYSGANVLTF
clone_size: .; d_call: TRBD1; j_call: TRBJ1-1; v_call: TRBV7-2; cdr3_nt: TGTGCCAGCAGCTTAATACGAGGAGGGACAGACGAAGCTTTCTTT; cdr3_aa: CASSLIRGGTDEAFF
clone_size: .; d_call: .; j_call: TRBJ2-3; v_call: TRBV5-1; cdr3_nt: TGCGCCAGCAGCGGGAAGACAGGAGTACGCACAGATACGCAGTATTTT; cdr3_aa: CASSGKTGVRTDTQYF
clone_size: .; d_call: .; j_call: TRBJ2-7; v_call: TRBV3-1/TRBV3-2; cdr3_nt: TGTGCCAGCAGCCAAGACGACATTCACTACGAGCAGTACTTC; cdr3_aa: CASSQDDIHYEQYF
clone_size: .; d_call: TRBD1; j_call: TRBJ1-4; v_call: TRBV7-2; cdr3_nt: TGTGCCAGCAGCCCCAGGACAGGGGGATTGGAAAAACTGTTTTTT; cdr3_aa: CASSPRTGGLEKLFF
clone_size: .; d_call: .; j_call: TRBJ2-7; v_call: TRBV10-2; cdr3_nt: TGCGCCAGCAGTCACGCCAGGGGTTCCTACGAGCAGTACTTC; cdr3_aa: CASSHARGSYEQYF